Below are 26 T cell receptor beta chains sequenced from a single sample in a study of regulatory T cells in long-lasting Graves disease. Investigators prepared the TCR beta libraries by applying iRepertoire HTBI primers and Arm-PCR of CDR3 regions. TCRdb itself ran the multiplex PCR reads through MiXCR, one entry per CDR3 protein. Here the sample spans about 460,000 distinct CDR3 sequences, approximately 23% being singletons. The time point is: persistent/refractory GD, antithyroid drugs over 5 years with positive TRAb. PBMCs provided the RNA from which the TCR library was made. The specimen was peripheral blood mononuclear cells (PBMCs), collected when the disease was refractory, from a patient treated with antithyroid drugs. Receptors originate from a female donor with Graves disease.

With regard to this clonotype: The conserved closing phenylalanine or tryptophan is absent in this CDR3, likely reflecting a read error. The V call is TRBV5-4, the J call TRBJ2-7, with 8 bases that match TRBD1. The V segment lost 4 bases and the J segment 2 bases; nucleotides outside the gene matches: 8. This CDR3 is built from 15 residues. In germline, CDR1 is SGHNT, CDR2 YYREEE (reference sequence). The CDR3 loop is CASSPQTGDTYEQYS. CDR3 in DNA: TGTGCCAGCAGCCCCCAGACAGGGGATACCTACGAGCAGTACTCC.

The CDR3 here is CASSYSGQIEAFF. The CDR3, as DNA: TGTGCCAGCAGTTACTCGGGACAGATTGAAGCTTTCTTT. This chain uses TRBV6-2 or TRBV6-3 with TRBJ1-1; 7 nucleotides line up with TRBD1. The V segment lost 0 bases and the J segment 7 bases; nucleotides outside the gene matches: 2. Germline-derived CDR1 and CDR2 are MNHEY and SVGEGT. The CDR3 loop spans 13 amino acids.

This chain uses TRBV28 with TRBJ1-4, with TRBD1 matching over 7 bases. The V gene end was trimmed by 6 bases and the J gene end by 7 bases; junction bases not matched to a gene: 11. The germline gives CDR1 MDHEN, CDR2 SYDVKM. This CDR3 has 15 amino acids. CDR3 in amino acids: CASSPGQAKTEKLFF. The CDR3, as DNA: TGTGCCAGCAGCCCCGGACAGGCTAAGACTGAAAAACTGTTTTTT.

This clonotype occurred many times. The chain has TRBV11-2 and TRBJ1-5, with D possibly matching TRBD1 (6 bases). Germline assignment: CDR1 SGHAT and CDR2 FQNNGV. Trimming removed 5 bases at V and 3 bases at J, with 17 bases between. The CDR3 has 16 residues. The CDR3 DNA follows: TGTGCCAGCAGCCCGGGAAGGGGGGGAAACAATCAGCCCCAGCATTTT. Its translation is CASSPGRGGNNQPQHF. The whole variable domain, remainder taken from reference TRBV11-2 and TRBJ1-5, is EAGVAQSPRYKIIEKRQSVAFWCNPISGHATLYWYQQILGQGPKLLIQFQNNGVVDDSQLPKDRFSAERLKGVDSTLKIQPAKLEDSAVYLCASSPGRGGNNQPQHFGDGTRLSIL.

This clonotype was observed many times. The chain is built from TRBV12-5 and TRBJ2-5; TRBD2 agrees at 9 bases. The CDR3 has 15 amino acids. The V gene end was trimmed by 5 bases and the J gene end by 3 bases; junction bases not matched to a gene: 7. Germline CDR1 LGHNT, CDR2 FRNRAP. The CDR3 reads CASGLGTSFEETQYF. The CDR3 nucleotides read TGTGCTAGTGGTCTGGGGACTAGCTTCGAAGAGACCCAGTACTTC.

This clonotype was seen many times. The chain is built from TRBV12-3 or TRBV12-4 and TRBJ2-5; 12 bases map to TRBD1. The CDR3 is 16 amino acids. The junction had 11 bases not matched to a gene; V was cut back by 8 bases and J by 4 bases. Written as DNA, the CDR3 is TGTGCCAGCTCACCCTCCGGGACAGGGGGCGGAGAGACCCAGTACTTC. Amino acids: CASSPSGTGGGETQYF.

This clonotype has ten or more counts. The gene calls are TRBV28 and TRBJ1-2; D perhaps matches TRBD1 (6 bases). Germline V gene lookup returns CDR1 MDHEN and CDR2 SYDVKM. The CDR3 runs to 13 residues. V was trimmed by 8 bases and J by 4 bases, leaving 14 bases between them. CDR3 amino acids: CASSAQGPYGYTF. CDR3 nucleotides: TGTGCCAGCTCCGCTCAGGGGCCCTATGGCTACACCTTC.

The table lists this clonotype with many counts. V is TRBV20-1 and J is TRBJ2-7; the match to TRBD2 covers 7 bases. Germline assignment: CDR1 DFQATT and CDR2 SNEGSKA (reference sequence). The V and J ends lost 5 bases and 7 bases, in that order; junction bases with no gene match: 14. CDR3 length: 14 residues. The CDR3 sequence is CSAGEQSRGVEQYF. As DNA, the CDR3 is TGCAGTGCTGGCGAACAGAGCCGGGGGGTTGAGCAGTACTTC.

This clonotype was seen a single time. The chain links TRBV7-2 to TRBJ2-5; 9 nucleotides agree with TRBD1. CDR1 is SGHTA and CDR2 is FQGNSA in the germline V gene. This CDR3 is built from 16 residues. The ends lost 2 bases at V and 6 bases at J; junction bases unmatched: 10. The CDR3 bases are TGTGCCAGCAGCTTAACCCCCGGGACAGGGAGACAGACCCAGTACTTC. It is translated as CASSLTPGTGRQTQYF.

The chain recombines TRBV29-1 with TRBJ2-7; 7 bases match TRBD2. Trimming cost V 6 bases and J 7 bases; bases outside gene matches: 18. The germline gives CDR1 SQVTM, CDR2 ANQGSEA. CDR3 length equals 15 residues. CDR3 residues: CSVPQMGRAGGEQYF. In nucleotides, the CDR3 is TGCAGCGTGCCCCAAATGGGACGGGCCGGGGGGGAGCAGTACTTC.

In its sample, this clonotype was seen a few times. This sequence joins TRBV10-3 and TRBJ1-1; 7 bases agree with TRBD1. CDR1 is ENHRY and CDR2 is SYGVKD in the germline V gene. The V gene end was trimmed by 4 bases and the J gene end by 9 bases; junction bases not matched to a gene: 14. CDR3 length equals 15 residues. The CDR3 sequence: CAISGEPTGRTQAFF. CDR3 nucleotide sequence: TGTGCCATCAGTGGAGAACCGACAGGGCGCACCCAAGCTTTCTTT.

This clonotype was observed a few times. The chain joins TRBV7-8 to TRBJ2-1; no firm D call. Germline V gene lookup returns CDR1 SGHVS and CDR2 FQNEAQ. With 3 bases removed from V and 0 bases from J, the gap between germline ends came to 15 bases. The CDR3 runs 17 residues. The CDR3 DNA is TGTGCCAGCAGCTTGCCATTAGCCGTCAGCTCCTACAATGAGCAGTTCTTC. Its protein product is CASSLPLAVSSYNEQFF.

The chain uses TRBV6-1 and TRBJ2-1, with 10 positions matching TRBD2. Germline CDR1 is MNHNS and CDR2 is SASEGT. V trimming: 6 bases; J trimming: 10 bases; junction bases outside the gene matches: 6. CDR3 length equals 13 residues. CDR3 sequence (DNA): TGTGCCAGCAGCCAGGGACTAGCGCTAGAGCAGTTCTTC. Protein: CASSQGLALEQFF.

This clonotype was observed at least ten times. The chain couples TRBV29-1 to TRBJ1-2; weak D call: TRBD1 (5 bases). The CDR3 covers 13 residues. Germline values: CDR1 SQVTM, CDR2 ANQGSEA. V was cut by 4 bases and J by 3 bases, with 12 bases left in between. CDR3 sequence: CSVAAGLDYGYTF. The CDR3 coding sequence is TGCAGCGTTGCCGCGGGGCTCGACTATGGCTACACCTTC.

V and J are TRBV20-1 and TRBJ1-2, with no clear D. The ends were cut back, 0 bases at V and 5 bases at J, with 28 bases in the middle. The CDR3 is made up of 19 amino acids. CDR1 DFQATT and CDR2 SNEGSKA come from the germline V gene (reference sequence). CDR3 region: CSAREHLLSALQRTYGYTF. The CDR3 coding sequence is TGCAGTGCTAGAGAACACCTACTCTCCGCCCTACAGCGGACTTATGGCTACACCTTC.

J is TRBJ2-5 and V is TRBV28; D gene ambiguous. CDR1 and CDR2 (germline): MDHEN, SYDVKM. V was trimmed by 5 bases and J by 1 base, leaving 11 bases between them. CDR3 length: 14 amino acids. The CDR3, as DNA: TGTGCCAGCAGTCTGTCCAATACCCAAGAGACCCAGTACTTC. Translation: CASSLSNTQETQYF.

This clonotype was recorded at least ten times. The J gene is TRBJ2-5, the V gene TRBV11-2, with 7 bases that match TRBD1. Per the germline V gene, CDR1 is SGHAT and CDR2 is FQNNGV. The CDR3 is made up of 16 amino acids. V gave up 4 bases and J gave up 5 bases; unmatched junction bases: 13. The CDR3: CASSSHDRAVWETQYF. As DNA, the CDR3 is TGTGCCAGCAGCTCTCATGACAGGGCAGTATGGGAGACCCAGTACTTC.

This clonotype was detected ten times or more. V is TRBV27 and J is TRBJ2-5; D is unresolved. The V gene's germline CDR1 is MNHEY and CDR2 SMNVEV (reference sequence). With 3 bases removed from V and 0 bases from J, the gap between germline ends came to 11 bases. The CDR3 spans 15 residues. CDR3 loop: CASSFLESYQETQYF. The CDR3 nucleotides read TGTGCCAGCAGTTTCTTGGAGTCGTACCAAGAGACCCAGTACTTC.

Only a few counts were recorded for this clonotype. J is TRBJ1-2 and V is TRBV19, with D unclear. With 10 bases removed from V and 6 bases from J, the gap between germline ends came to 12 bases. CDR3 size: 11 residues. Looked up from germline, CDR1 is LNHDA and CDR2 is SQIVND (reference sequence). This CDR3 reads CAIQAPDGYTF. In DNA form, the CDR3 reads TGTGCCATTCAGGCACCAGATGGCTACACCTTC.

The chain couples TRBV5-1 to TRBJ2-7, with D perhaps given as TRBD1 or TRBD2 (5 bases each). This CDR3 comprises 17 residues. Germline lookup yields CDR1 SGHRS and CDR2 YFSETQ. V was cut by 3 bases and J by 1 base, with 20 bases left in between. CDR3: CASSSSTGTTHSYEQYF. The CDR3 bases are TGCGCCAGCAGCTCCTCGACGGGGACGACTCATTCCTACGAGCAGTACTTC.

In this sample, this clonotype turned up a few times. This chain uses TRBV5-1 with TRBJ1-2; a weak D match, TRBD1 (6 bases). This CDR3 contains 13 residues. Trimming removed 1 base from V and 7 bases from J, with 11 bases in between. CDR1 and CDR2 (germline): SGHRS, YFSETQ. The CDR3 is CASSLISGVGYTF. The CDR3 DNA reads as TGCGCCAGCAGCTTGATATCAGGGGTTGGCTACACCTTC.

This clonotype was counted many times. The chain carries TRBV2 and TRBJ2-7, with no clear D. Per germline, CDR1 SNHLY and CDR2 FYNNEI. This CDR3 is 13 amino acids long. V was shortened by 3 bases and J by 4 bases, with 10 bases between the two germline ends. The CDR3 loop is CASSEGRIYEQYF. The CDR3 DNA is TGTGCCAGCAGTGAGGGCAGAATTTACGAGCAGTACTTC. Full variable domain (outside the CDR3, taken from reference TRBV2 and TRBJ2-7): EPEVTQTPSHQVTQMGQEVILRCVPISNHLYFYWYRQILGQKVEFLVSFYNNEISEKSEIFDDQFSVERPDGSNFTLKIRSTKLEDSAMYFCASSEGRIYEQYFGPGTRLTVT.

This clonotype was recorded many times. The J gene is TRBJ2-4, the V gene TRBV2; D might be TRBD1 or TRBD2, each matching 5 bases. The CDR3 contains 12 residues. Between the trimmed V and J ends, which lost 3 bases and 7 bases, there was a span of 7 bases. Germline CDR1 SNHLY, CDR2 FYNNEI. CDR3 coding DNA: TGTGCCAGCAGTGACGGGGCTAACATTCAGTACTTC. Amino acid sequence: CASSDGANIQYF.

This clonotype appeared many times. The chain couples TRBV15 to TRBJ2-6; D is possibly TRBD2 (5 bases). The V gene's germline CDR1 is LNHNV and CDR2 YYDKDF (reference sequence). Trimming took 7 bases from V and 4 from J, leaving 14 bases between them. The length of the CDR3 is 15 residues. The CDR3 bases are TGTGCCACCAACGGGATGGGATCCGGGGCCAACGTCCTGACTTTC. Translated: CATNGMGSGANVLTF.

This chain links TRBV7-3 with TRBJ2-7; no firm D call. The CDR3 is made up of 13 amino acids. Trimming shortened V by 4 bases and J by 5 bases, and 12 bases separated the two germline ends. From germline, CDR1 is SGHTA and CDR2 FQGTGA. CDR3 amino acids: CASSSSPGDEQYF. Here the CDR3 DNA reads TGTGCCAGCAGCTCCTCGCCTGGCGACGAGCAGTACTTC.

This clonotype showed up many times. The chain links TRBV20-1 to TRBJ2-5; D unresolved. The CDR3 sequence is 11 residues long. The V end was cut by 5 bases, the J end by 2 bases, with 6 bases between. Germline lookup yields CDR1 DFQATT and CDR2 SNEGSKA (reference sequence). As DNA, the CDR3 is TGCAGTGCTCTAGAACAAGAGACCCAGTACTTC. Protein sequence: CSALEQETQYF.